The TCR beta chain described here comes from a study of T cells in Graves' hyperthyroidism and ophthalmopathy. This clonotype was seen many times. No progression to ophthalmopathy during 18 months of follow-up defined stable disease. This sample holds PBMCs from about 9.3 ml fresh peripheral blood. Template material for amplifying TCR beta CDR3 regions consisted of RNA transcripts. During a first-round RT-PCR of the TCR CDR3, the HTBI primer set was used. A single record per CDR3 protein comes from TCRdb applying MiXCR to the multiplex PCR reads. The top ten hold around 35% of the sample, which has 300,000 or so distinct CDR3 sequences, 15% to 20% seen once. The receptor was isolated from a young man with Graves' hyperthyroidism. The specimen sequenced was blood.

CDR3 bases: TGTGCCACCAGTGATCGGGACAGACCGAGCAATCAGCCCCAGCATTTT. As protein: CATSDRDRPSNQPQHF. The chain carries TRBV24-1 and TRBJ1-5; TRBD1 aligns across 7 bases. The CDR3 contains 16 residues. Trimming removed 3 bases from V and 1 base from J; junction bases left unmatched: 5. Germline V gene lookup returns CDR1 KGHDR and CDR2 SFDVKD.